This T cell receptor beta chain originates from a study of blood T cell repertoires in COVID-19. Study summary: Donors in the United States, Italy and Spain gave samples during acute or convalescent COVID-19. T cells, B-cell-depleted T cells, or PBMCs supplied cDNA or gDNA.

This clone was counted once. Trimming cost V 5 bases and J 7 bases, with 14 bases left between them. Germline V gene data show CDR1 as MRHNA and CDR2 as SNTAGT. The CDR3 is 13 residues long. Per the study methods: Researchers report that nucleated cell counts were estimated from reference gene primer amplification. Produced via immunoSEQ multiplex PCR; TCRdb's table is partial and in-frame only. The DNA gave D and trimming, while V, J and clone size come from that table. Of about 26,000 clones in the sample, around 90% were seen once. This sequence was found in a man between 70 and 80 years old with acute or convalescent COVID-19. The sequenced sample consisted of peripheral blood. The chain couples TRBV6-4 to TRBJ1-1; weak D call: TRBD1 (6 bases). DNA of the CDR3: TGTGCCAGCAGTACCAATCAGGGGAATGAAGCTTTCTTT. Translated: CASSTNQGNEAFF.